Below, 20 T cell receptor beta chains from the same sample are listed, as sequenced in a study of cytomegalovirus exposure and HLA in healthy donors. The primer mix had 60 Vbeta and 13 Jbeta primers. Sequencing used immunoSEQ multiplex PCR; TCRdb keeps in-frame clones, though not all of them. Found here are about 170,000 clones, around three quarters of them singletons; the top ten hold about 2.2%. The sequencing sample was made of PBMCs. These receptor sequences come from a woman in her forties or fifties in good health and CMV-seronegative.

This sequence joins TRBV5-1 and TRBJ1-1; weak D call: TRBD1 (5 bases). The germline V and J ends were trimmed by 2 bases and 4 bases, with 18 bases remaining between them. Germline lookup yields CDR1 SGHRS and CDR2 YFSETQ. The CDR3 contains 16 residues. This CDR3 is CASSFGGGSRATEAFF. In DNA, the CDR3 is TGCGCCAGCAGCTTTGGGGGGGGGTCTCGGGCCACTGAAGCTTTCTTT.

The gene calls are TRBV18 and TRBJ2-5; 10 positions match TRBD1. The J call may be wrong; the DNA end is better matched by TRBJ2-7. CDR1 is KGHSH, CDR2 LQKENI, per germline. This CDR3 comprises 17 residues. DNA of the CDR3: TGTGCCAGCTCACCCCTCCCGCCGGGACAGGGGTTCAACGAGCAGTACTTC. Residues: CASSPLPPGQGFNEQYF.

This chain uses TRBV13 with TRBJ2-7; 7 positions agree with TRBD1. With V trimmed by 0 bases and J by 4 bases, 6 bases remained unmatched. The CDR3 runs to 15 residues. The germline gives CDR1 PRHDT, CDR2 FYEKMQ (reference sequence). CDR3 in amino acids: CASSLGGTVIYEQYF. The CDR3 DNA reads as TGTGCCAGCAGCTTAGGTGGGACAGTTATTTACGAGCAGTACTTC.

The J gene is TRBJ2-7, the V gene TRBV7-9; 7 bases align to TRBD2. With V trimmed by 5 bases and J by 3 bases, 13 bases remained unmatched. The CDR3 consists of 16 residues. CDR1 and CDR2 from the germline V gene are SEHNR and FQNEAQ (reference sequence). The CDR3 is CASSLGLVGDLYEQYF. DNA for the CDR3: TGTGCCAGCAGCCTTGGACTAGTTGGGGATCTCTACGAGCAGTACTTC.

V usage is TRBV4-1 and J usage is TRBJ2-1, with 12 bases matching TRBD2. The CDR3 spans 18 residues. V lost 0 bases to trimming and J lost 6 bases; unmatched junction nucleotides: 9. Germline V gives CDR1 MGHRA, CDR2 YSYEKL. The CDR3 reads CASSQETSGSPRGNEQFF. CDR3 DNA: TGCGCCAGCAGCCAAGAGACTAGCGGGAGCCCCCGGGGCAATGAGCAGTTCTTC.

The gene calls are TRBV9 and TRBJ2-3; 11 bases fit TRBD2. Germline-derived CDR1 and CDR2 are SGDLS and YYNGEE. The CDR3 runs 19 residues. Trimming removed 1 base from V and 0 bases from J; junction bases left unmatched: 10. The CDR3: CASSVRDQTSGTSTDTQYF. As DNA, the CDR3 is TGTGCCAGCAGCGTAAGGGATCAGACTAGCGGGACTAGCACAGATACGCAGTATTTT.

The chain carries TRBV7-2 and TRBJ1-3; 10 bases match TRBD1. This CDR3 is built from 16 residues. CDR1 SGHTA and CDR2 FQGNSA come from the germline V gene. The V segment lost 5 bases and the J segment 0 bases; nucleotides outside the gene matches: 4. The CDR3 here is CASSRTGGYSGNTIYF. As DNA, the CDR3 is TGTGCCAGCAGCCGGACAGGGGGTTACTCTGGAAACACCATATATTTT.

The V and J genes are TRBV6-5 and TRBJ2-1; TRBD2 matches at 10 bases. V shed 2 bases, J shed 8 bases, and the junction held 6 bases outside the gene matches. Per germline, CDR1 MNHEY and CDR2 SVGAGI. The CDR3 contains 15 residues. The CDR3 nucleotides read TGTGCCAGCAGTTACAGCGGGAGGGCCGGCGATGAGCAGTTCTTC. It encodes CASSYSGRAGDEQFF.

The rearrangement joins TRBV5-7 to TRBJ1-1; D may be TRBD1 (6 bases). TRBV5-7 is designated an ORF whose function remains uncertain. The V end was cut by 1 base, the J end by 0 bases, with 13 bases between. The CDR3 is made up of 16 amino acids. The CDR3 region is CASSLKRQEMNTEAFF. CDR3 coding DNA: TGTGCCAGCAGCTTGAAAAGACAGGAAATGAACACTGAAGCTTTCTTT.

The chain is built from TRBV7-9 and TRBJ1-6, with 10 bases aligning to TRBD1. CDR1 SEHNR and CDR2 FQNEAQ come from the germline V gene (reference sequence). The CDR3 is 15 residues long. Unmatched junction bases numbered 3, after V lost 5 bases and J lost 5 bases. CDR3 DNA: TGTGCCAGCAGCCAAGGGACAGGGGATAATTCACCCCTCCACTTT. Amino acid sequence: CASSQGTGDNSPLHF.

This sequence joins TRBV5-1 and TRBJ2-6; the D is unclear. Germline CDR1 is SGHRS and CDR2 is YFSETQ. The CDR3 extends over 16 amino acids. V lost 1 base and J lost 0, with 8 bases in between. The CDR3 region is CASSLSPSSGANVLTF. As DNA, the CDR3 is TGCGCCAGCAGCTTGAGCCCGAGCTCTGGGGCCAACGTCCTGACTTTC.

The chain combines TRBV6-1 with TRBJ2-5; TRBD1 matches at 8 bases. The CDR3 totals 15 residues. V dropped 3 bases and J dropped 5; count of bases not matched to a gene: 8. Per germline, CDR1 MNHNS and CDR2 SASEGT. The CDR3 bases are TGTGCCAGCAGTGACGGTCAGGGGGCAGGGGAGACCCAGTACTTC. Amino acid sequence: CASSDGQGAGETQYF.

The V and J genes are TRBV10-1 and TRBJ1-1; D ambiguous. V was pared by 5 bases and J by 1 base, with 8 bases between. This CDR3 has 13 amino acids. In germline, CDR1 is WNHNN, CDR2 SYGVQD (reference sequence). The CDR3 DNA reads as TGCGCCAGCAGTTCTGAGGGGAACACTGAAGCTTTCTTT. Protein sequence: CASSSEGNTEAFF.

V gene TRBV6-5 combines with J gene TRBJ1-1; 7 positions agree with TRBD1. V was clipped by 2 bases and J by 8 bases; unmatched bases: 5. Germline V gives CDR1 MNHEY, CDR2 SVGAGI. The CDR3 has 13 residues. Written as DNA, the CDR3 is TGTGCCAGCAGTTACGAGGGACAGAGAGAAGCTTTCTTT. Encoded protein: CASSYEGQREAFF.

V and J are TRBV2 and TRBJ2-2; D uncertain. Germline lookup yields CDR1 SNHLY and CDR2 FYNNEI. The CDR3 loop spans 15 amino acids. V lost 1 base, J lost 0 bases, and 6 bases lay in between. The CDR3 loop reads CASSEENTNTGELFF. The CDR3 nucleotides read TGTGCCAGCAGTGAAGAAAACACGAACACCGGGGAGCTGTTTTTT.

This chain joins TRBV28 and TRBJ2-7, with TRBD2 as a possible D gene (7 bases). Trimming cost V 7 bases and J 3 bases, with 16 bases left between them. Germline CDR1 MDHEN, CDR2 SYDVKM. CDR3 length equals 14 residues. CDR3 sequence (DNA): TGTGCCAGCAACGAGAGGGGGGGGTTCTACGAGCAGTACTTC. Encoded protein: CASNERGGFYEQYF. Combining the CDR3 with reference TRBV28 and TRBJ2-7 gives the whole variable domain DVKVTQSSRYLVKRTGEKVFLECVQDMDHENMFWYRQDPGLGLRLIYFSYDVKMKEKGDIPEGYSVSREKKERFSLILESASTNQTSMYLCASNERGGFYEQYFGPGTRLTVT.

V is TRBV2 and J is TRBJ1-1; D perhaps matches TRBD1 (6 bases). V lost 6 bases and J 2 bases, leaving 13 bases between the germline ends. CDR3 size: 14 residues. Germline CDR1 is SNHLY and CDR2 is FYNNEI. CDR3 protein: CASREGGGNTEAFF. CDR3 nucleotide sequence: TGTGCCAGCAGGGAGGGGGGGGGAAACACTGAAGCTTTCTTT.

The chain is built from TRBV18 and TRBJ2-5; 9 positions match TRBD2. The end of the DNA fits TRBJ2-7 better, so the J call may be wrong. Germline CDR1 is KGHSH and CDR2 is LQKENI. The CDR3 contains 15 residues. CDR3 loop: CASSPLSGSSNEQYF. CDR3 nucleotides: TGTGCCAGCTCACCGCTTAGCGGGAGCTCGAACGAGCAGTACTTC.

Written as DNA, the CDR3 is TGTGCCAGCAGTGAGCCGGGGAGTTTCGGGGAGCTGTTTTTT. Translation: CASSEPGSFGELFF. The rearrangement joins TRBV6-1 to TRBJ2-2, with D possibly being TRBD2 (5 bases). Germline CDR1 reads MNHNS; CDR2 reads SASEGT. This CDR3 has 14 residues. V was pared by 3 bases and J by 7 bases, with 12 bases between.

The chain joins TRBV12-5 to TRBJ2-1; 7 nucleotides line up with TRBD2. This CDR3 has 15 residues. After removal of 5 bases from V and 8 bases from J, the junction contained 12 bases not matched to a gene. Looked up from germline, CDR1 is LGHNT and CDR2 is FRNRAP. The DNA for the CDR3 is TGTGCTAGTGGTCCCGGCTGGGAGCGGGGCTATGAGCAGTTCTTC. Translated: CASGPGWERGYEQFF.